This T cell receptor beta chain is from a study of T cells in Graves' hyperthyroidism and ophthalmopathy. Study summary: Peripheral blood specimens were obtained at initial diagnosis, prior to any treatment. Study results and caveats: Also found in blood were most expanded thyroid clonotypes above 0.001. Ophthalmopathy, which appeared later, was predicted by the model a median about 6 months before onset.

From RNA transcripts, TCR beta CDR3 regions were amplified. RT-PCR in the first round (using the HTBI primer set) targeted the TCR CDR3. Via MiXCR, TCRdb re-called the multiplex PCR reads, giving one row per CDR3 protein. The sample lists hundreds of thousands of distinct CDR3 sequences; 14% to 15% were seen once. Isolation of PBMCs was performed on around 9.4 ml fresh peripheral blood. In this sample, this clonotype turned up many times. Its antigen is as yet unknown. V gave up 1 base and J gave up 1 base; unmatched junction bases: 4. Germline assignment: CDR1 SGHNT and CDR2 YENEEA. The CDR3 totals 16 residues.

Material for sequencing was blood. This receptor was obtained from a woman in her forties with Graves' ophthalmopathy. J is TRBJ1-5 and V is TRBV11-3; 7 nucleotides align to TRBD1. The CDR3 DNA sequence: TGTGCCAGCAGCTTAGGGGCCAGGGGGAGCAATCAGCCCCAGCATTTT. Residues: CASSLGARGSNQPQHF. Full variable domain (outside the CDR3, taken from reference TRBV11-3 and TRBJ1-5): EAGVVQSPRYKIIEKKQPVAFWCNPISGHNTLYWYLQNLGQGPELLIRYENEEAVDDSQLPKDRFSAERLKGVDSTLKIQPAELGDSAVYLCASSLGARGSNQPQHFGDGTRLSIL.